These 20 T cell receptor beta chains came from one sample sequenced in a study of T cells in women clearing cervical HPV infection. The data were produced by immunoSEQ multiplex PCR, yet TCRdb's version contains in-frame clones alone and is incomplete. The ten top clones account for around 8.2%, within a sample of 9,200 or so clones. What was sequenced was blood buffy coat. These receptor sequences come from a woman between 18 and 70 years old with a cervical HPV16 infection that either progressed to CIN3+ or cleared (not recorded which).

As regards this clone: The read terminates 3 residues ahead of where the CDR3 ends, so the germline J gene completes it. The chain combines TRBV20-1 with TRBJ2-1; 13 positions agree with TRBD2. Per the germline V gene, CDR1 is DFQATT and CDR2 is SNEGSKA (reference sequence). After removal of 6 bases from V and 6 bases from J, the junction contained 5 bases not matched to a gene. The CDR3 has 14 amino acids. The CDR3 is CSATSGGAINEQFF. Partial CDR3 DNA: TGCAGTGCAACTAGCGGGGGGGCCATCAATGAG.

As for this clone: The read ends 3 residues early relative to the CDR3; the germline J gene fills the gap. The chain has TRBV5-6 and TRBJ1-2; D gene ambiguous. The germline V gene encodes CDR1 SGHDT and CDR2 YYEEEE. CDR3 length: 13 residues. CDR3 residues: CASNEFLAETYTF. The covered CDR3 bases are TGTGCCAGCAACGAATTTCTCGCGGAGACC.

Note on this clone: The CDR3 end lies 3 residues beyond the end of the read and is filled in from the germline J gene. The chain uses TRBV20-1 and TRBJ1-2; TRBD1 might be the D (5 bases). This CDR3 comprises 14 residues. Trimming left V 0 bases short and J 2 bases short, with 10 bases between. Germline V gives CDR1 DFQATT, CDR2 SNEGSKA (reference sequence). This CDR3 is CSARDPRGNYGYTF. Partial CDR3 DNA: TGCAGTGCTAGAGATCCCCGGGGGAACTATGGC.

A note on this clone: The CDR3 end is not reached by the read, which stops 3 residues before it; the germline J gene fills it in. The chain joins TRBV20-1 to TRBJ1-2; D gene ambiguous. V was cut by 3 bases and J by 4 bases, with 21 bases left in between. From germline, CDR1 is DFQATT and CDR2 SNEGSKA (reference sequence). The length of the CDR3 is 16 residues. Partial CDR3 DNA: TGCAGTGCTAGGTATCAGGCGGGATTAGCCGGCTATGGC. This gives the protein CSARYQAGLAGYG. The whole CDR3 protein is CSARYQAGLAGYGYTF.

CDR3 bases read: TGCAGTGCCATCCATCCGGGGAAAACTGAA. Residues: CSAIHPGKTE. The full CDR3 is CSAIHPGKTEAFF. The chain joins TRBV20-1 to TRBJ1-1; D call uncertain. Read sequence stops 3 residues before the CDR3 end, and the germline J gene provides the missing end. The CDR3 loop spans 13 amino acids. Trimming stripped 6 bases from V and 5 bases from J, with 16 bases between. Per germline, CDR1 DFQATT and CDR2 SNEGSKA (reference sequence).

This clone is identified as medium-sized from frequency. Read data end 3 residues before the CDR3 end; the end is taken from the germline J gene. The chain has TRBV7-9 and TRBJ2-4; D is ambiguous. With 1 base removed from V and 9 bases from J, the gap between germline ends came to 7 bases. The CDR3 has 12 residues. CDR1 SEHNR and CDR2 FQNEAQ come from the germline V gene (reference sequence). The CDR3 here is CASSLESGIQYF. CDR3 bases read: TGTGCCAGCAGCTTAGAATCGGGCATT.

Worth noting for this clone: The read falls 3 residues short of the CDR3 end, and the missing part is taken from the germline J gene. This rearrangement joins TRBV10-3 to TRBJ2-7; TRBD1 might be the D (7 bases). V was cut by 2 bases and J by 6 bases, with 14 bases left in between. Germline V CDR1 and CDR2: ENHRY, SYGVKD. This CDR3 region has 14 residues. The CDR3 loop is CAISEAAGTVEQYF. The sequenced part of the CDR3 DNA is TGTGCCATCAGTGAGGCCGCGGGGACAGTCGAG.

Regarding this clone: At one end, the junction sequence differs from germline, possibly due to a read error. The DNA ends 3 residues before the CDR3 does, and the rest of the CDR3 is filled in from the germline J gene. Other DNA sequences within the sample encode an identical CDR3. The chain joins TRBV19 to TRBJ1-3; D might be TRBD1 (5 bases). Germline assignment: CDR1 LNHDA and CDR2 SQIVND (reference sequence). This CDR3 region has 16 residues. The DNA read from the CDR3 is TGTGCCAGTAGTACTTCGACAGTCCGCTCTGGAAACACG. The encoded protein is CASSTSTVRSGNT. The entire CDR3 protein is CASSTSTVRSGNTIYF. Full variable domain (rest looked up from reference TRBV19 and TRBJ1-3): DGGITQSPKYLFRKEGQNVTLSCEQNLNHDAMYWYRQDPGQGLRLIYYSQIVNDFQKGDIAEGYSVSREKKESFPLTVTSAQKNPTAFYLCASSTSTVRSGNTIYFGEGSWLTVV.

As to this clone: The observed sequence ends 3 residues before the CDR3 terminus, with the missing tail filled in from the germline J gene. The chain employs TRBV19 and TRBJ1-2; 7 nucleotides line up with TRBD1. This CDR3 region has 13 residues. The germline CDR1 and CDR2 sequences are LNHDA and SQIVND (reference sequence). Trimming at V came to 5 bases and at J to 7 bases, leaving 7 bases not matched to a gene. The CDR3 DNA, read in part, is TGTGCCAGTAGTTCCACAGGGGATGGTGGC. It translates to CASSSTGDGG. The complete CDR3 sequence is CASSSTGDGGYTF.

About this clone: The CDR3 end falls 3 residues outside the read, so it is completed with the germline J gene. The chain uses TRBV5-4 and TRBJ2-1; 13 nucleotides agree with TRBD2. The CDR3 runs to 13 residues. V lost 8 bases to trimming and J lost 8 bases; unmatched junction nucleotides: 4. Germline lookup yields CDR1 SGHNT and CDR2 YYREEE (reference sequence). The CDR3 bases that were read are TGTGCCAGTACTAGCGGGGGGGTCTATGAG. It yields the protein CASTSGGVYE. The full CDR3 is CASTSGGVYEQFF.

A note on this clone: Sequencing ends 3 residues short of the CDR3 end; the germline J gene provides the rest. The J gene is TRBJ1-5, the V gene TRBV20-1; possibly TRBD1 for D (6 bases). The CDR3 has 18 residues. V was shortened by 0 bases and J by 6 bases, with 24 bases between the two germline ends. Germline CDR1 is DFQATT and CDR2 is SNEGSKA (reference sequence). CDR3 residues: CSARDFRGQSLGGQPQHF. The covered CDR3 bases are TGCAGTGCTAGAGATTTTCGTGGTCAGTCTTTAGGGGGTCAGCCC.

About this clone itself: The CDR3 end is not reached by the read, which stops 3 residues before it; the germline J gene fills it in. V usage is TRBV29-1 and J usage is TRBJ2-2; 8 bases line up with TRBD2. Trimming cost V 7 bases and J 8 bases; bases outside gene matches: 6. The CDR3 contains 12 residues. Germline assignment: CDR1 SQVTM and CDR2 ANQGSEA. The CDR3 DNA, read in part, is TGCAGCGCCCGGGGGGGGTCAGGGGAG. Its translation is CSARGGSGE. The entire CDR3 protein reads CSARGGSGELFF.

This clone is medium-sized by frequency. The CDR3 end falls 3 residues outside the read, so it is completed with the germline J gene. The chain carries TRBV29-1 and TRBJ2-4; D is uncertain. Germline lookup yields CDR1 SQVTM and CDR2 ANQGSEA. Trimming removed 1 base from V and 8 bases from J, with 6 bases in between. The CDR3 loop spans 11 amino acids. The CDR3 here is CSVEGQDIQYF. Incomplete CDR3 DNA: TGCAGCGTTGAAGGGCAGGACATT.

Remarks on this clone: The read finishes 3 residues shy of the CDR3 end, and the germline J gene is used to complete it. V gene TRBV7-8 combines with J gene TRBJ2-2; no reliable D call. Trimming removed 8 bases from V and 0 bases from J, with 4 bases in between. Germline CDR1 is SGHVS and CDR2 is FQNEAQ. The CDR3 loop spans 12 amino acids. Incomplete CDR3 DNA: TGTGCCAGCCTAGCGAACACCGGGGAG. It specifies CASLANTGE. Given in full, the CDR3 is CASLANTGELFF.

Of note for this clone: The CDR3 end is not reached by the read, which stops 3 residues before it; the germline J gene fills it in. V usage is TRBV2 and J usage is TRBJ1-1; no clear D. Looked up from germline, CDR1 is SNHLY and CDR2 is FYNNEI. This CDR3 region has 14 residues. The V gene lost 6 bases and the J gene lost 2 bases, with 13 bases spanning the gap. CDR3 residues: CASSFLSTNTEAFF. The sequenced CDR3 bases are TGTGCCAGCAGCTTCCTGTCTACTAACACTGAA. Complete variable domain (other parts from reference TRBV2 and TRBJ1-1): EPEVTQTPSHQVTQMGQEVILRCVPISNHLYFYWYRQILGQKVEFLVSFYNNEISEKSEIFDDQFSVERPDGSNFTLKIRSTKLEDSAMYFCASSFLSTNTEAFFGQGTRLTVV.

A note on this clone: The missing CDR3 end, 3 residues past where the read stops, is filled in from the germline J gene. The chain couples TRBV6-2 or TRBV6-3 to TRBJ2-3; D is perhaps TRBD2 (6 bases). Germline values: CDR1 MNHEY, CDR2 SVGEGT. The CDR3 spans 16 residues. V was shortened by 7 bases and J by 3 bases, with 20 bases between the two germline ends. CDR3 protein: CASTRPVGTSTDTQYF. CDR3 DNA (partial): TGTGCCAGCACCCGACCGGTTGGGACTTCTACAGATACG.

Turning to this clone: The observed sequence ends 3 residues before the CDR3 terminus, with the missing tail filled in from the germline J gene. The rearrangement uses TRBV20-1 and TRBJ1-1; a weak D match, TRBD1 (6 bases). CDR1 and CDR2 from the germline V gene are DFQATT and SNEGSKA (reference sequence). The CDR3 length is 15 residues. Trimming pared 3 bases from V and 1 base from J, leaving 15 bases between. The CDR3 region is CSASLPGHRNTEAFF. The sequenced CDR3 bases are TGCAGTGCTAGTCTACCGGGACACCGGAACACTGAA.

The sequenced CDR3 bases are TGTGCCACCAGTGATTTGCCCCTCCGGCGGAAGGCTGGAAACACC. Its translation is CATSDLPLRRKAGNT. In full, the CDR3 reads CATSDLPLRRKAGNTIYF. V and J are TRBV24-1 and TRBJ1-3; D not certain. The missing CDR3 end, 3 residues past where the read stops, is filled in from the germline J gene. CDR3 size: 18 residues. Germline V CDR1 and CDR2: KGHDR, SFDVKD. V dropped 0 bases and J dropped 2 bases, with 16 bases sitting between them.

Remarks on this clone: Relative to the germline gene, one junction end is altered; a read error may explain this. The CDR3 end lies 3 residues beyond the end of the read and is filled in from the germline J gene. The chain has TRBV5-5 and TRBJ2-7, with 10 nucleotides matching TRBD1. CDR1 and CDR2 from the germline V gene are SGHKS and YYEKEE (reference sequence). CDR3 length: 15 residues. CDR3 region: CASSLAGQGTHEQYF. The sequenced part of the CDR3 DNA is TGTGCCAGCAGTTTGGCGGGACAGGGGACCCACGAG.

Points on this clone: Coverage ceases 3 residues before the CDR3 finishes, and the germline J gene fills in the end. This rearrangement joins TRBV5-1 to TRBJ2-3; TRBD1 might be the D (5 bases). Germline CDR1 is SGHRS and CDR2 is YFSETQ. The length of the CDR3 is 13 residues. V shed 1 base and J shed 4 bases, with 7 bases lying between them. The DNA read from the CDR3 is TGCGCCAGCAGCTTGCAGGGCGCAGATACG. This translates into CASSLQGADT. The CDR3 as a whole reads CASSLQGADTQYF.